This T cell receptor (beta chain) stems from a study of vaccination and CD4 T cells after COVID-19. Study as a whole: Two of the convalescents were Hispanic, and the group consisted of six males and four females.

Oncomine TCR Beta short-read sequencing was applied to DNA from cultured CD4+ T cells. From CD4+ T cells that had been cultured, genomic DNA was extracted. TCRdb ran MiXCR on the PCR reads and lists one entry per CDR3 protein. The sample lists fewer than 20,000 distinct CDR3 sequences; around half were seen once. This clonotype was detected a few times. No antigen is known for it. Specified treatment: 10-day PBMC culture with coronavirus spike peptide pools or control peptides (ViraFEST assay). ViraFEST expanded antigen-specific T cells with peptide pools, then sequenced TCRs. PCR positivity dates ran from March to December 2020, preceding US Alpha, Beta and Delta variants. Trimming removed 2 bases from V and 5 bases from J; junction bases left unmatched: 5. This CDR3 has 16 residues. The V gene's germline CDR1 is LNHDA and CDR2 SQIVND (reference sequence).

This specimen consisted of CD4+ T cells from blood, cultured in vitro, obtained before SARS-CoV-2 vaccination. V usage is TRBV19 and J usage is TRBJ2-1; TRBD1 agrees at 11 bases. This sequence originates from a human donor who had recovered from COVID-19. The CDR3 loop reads CASSIIRDRGNNEQFF. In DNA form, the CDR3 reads TGTGCCAGTAGTATAATCAGGGACAGGGGGAACAATGAGCAGTTCTTC.